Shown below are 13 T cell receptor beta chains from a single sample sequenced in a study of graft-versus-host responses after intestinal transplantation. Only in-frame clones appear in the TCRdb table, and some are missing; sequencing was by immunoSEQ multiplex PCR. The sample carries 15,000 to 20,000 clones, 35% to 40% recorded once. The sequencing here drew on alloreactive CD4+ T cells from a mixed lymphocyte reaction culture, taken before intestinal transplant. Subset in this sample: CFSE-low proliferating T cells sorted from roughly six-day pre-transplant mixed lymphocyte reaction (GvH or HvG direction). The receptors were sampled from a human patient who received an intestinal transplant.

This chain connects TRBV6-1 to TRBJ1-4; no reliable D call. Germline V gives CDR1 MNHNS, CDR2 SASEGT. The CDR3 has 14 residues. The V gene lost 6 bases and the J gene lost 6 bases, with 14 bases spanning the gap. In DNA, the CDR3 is TGTGCCAGCAGATTGTGGGGAGTTTATGAAAAACTGTTTTTT. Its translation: CASRLWGVYEKLFF.

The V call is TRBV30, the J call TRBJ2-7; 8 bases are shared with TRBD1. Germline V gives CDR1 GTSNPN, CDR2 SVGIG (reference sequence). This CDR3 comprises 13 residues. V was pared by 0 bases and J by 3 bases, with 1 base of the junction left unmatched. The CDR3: CAWSVGTGYEQYF. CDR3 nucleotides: TGTGCCTGGAGTGTCGGGACAGGCTACGAGCAGTACTTC.

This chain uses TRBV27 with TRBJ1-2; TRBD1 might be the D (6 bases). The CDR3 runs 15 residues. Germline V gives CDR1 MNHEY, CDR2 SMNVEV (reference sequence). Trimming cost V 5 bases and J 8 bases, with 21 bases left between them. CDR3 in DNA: TGTGCCAGCAGTCGGGGGGCCCACTCCTGGGGGGGCTACACCTTC. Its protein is CASSRGAHSWGGYTF.

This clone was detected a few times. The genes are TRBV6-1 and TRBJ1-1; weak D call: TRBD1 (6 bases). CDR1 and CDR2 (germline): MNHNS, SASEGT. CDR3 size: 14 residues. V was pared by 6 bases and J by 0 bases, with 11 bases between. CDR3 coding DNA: TGTGCCAGCAGCCTACGGACAGTGAACACTGAAGCTTTCTTT. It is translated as CASSLRTVNTEAFF.

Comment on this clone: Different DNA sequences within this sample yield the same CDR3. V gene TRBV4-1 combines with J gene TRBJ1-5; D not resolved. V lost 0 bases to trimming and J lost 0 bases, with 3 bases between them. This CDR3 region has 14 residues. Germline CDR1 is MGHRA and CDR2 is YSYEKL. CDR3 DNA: TGCGCCAGCAGCCAAGAGCCTAGCAATCAGCCCCAGCATTTT. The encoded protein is CASSQEPSNQPQHF.

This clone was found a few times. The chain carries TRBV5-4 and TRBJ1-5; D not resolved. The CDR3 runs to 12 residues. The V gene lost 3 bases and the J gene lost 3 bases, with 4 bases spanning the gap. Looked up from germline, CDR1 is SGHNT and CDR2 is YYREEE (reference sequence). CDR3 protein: CASSYNNQPQHF. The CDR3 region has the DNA TGTGCCAGCAGCTACAACAATCAGCCCCAGCATTTT.

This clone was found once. CDR3 sequence: CASSFFGAPRGYTF. CDR3 bases: TGTGCCAGCAGCTTTTTCGGGGCCCCAAGGGGCTACACCTTC. V and J are TRBV5-6 and TRBJ1-2, with D possibly matching TRBD1 (5 bases). CDR3 size: 14 residues. V was cut by 2 bases and J by 8 bases, with 16 bases left in between. CDR1 is SGHDT and CDR2 is YYEEEE in the germline V gene.

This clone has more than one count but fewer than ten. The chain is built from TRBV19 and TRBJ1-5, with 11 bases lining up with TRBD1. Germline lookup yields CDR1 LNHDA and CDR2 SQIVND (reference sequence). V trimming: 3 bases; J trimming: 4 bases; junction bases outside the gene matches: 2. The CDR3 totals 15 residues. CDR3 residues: CASSMDRGRNQPQHF. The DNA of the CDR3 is TGTGCCAGTAGTATGGACAGGGGGCGGAATCAGCCCCAGCATTTT.

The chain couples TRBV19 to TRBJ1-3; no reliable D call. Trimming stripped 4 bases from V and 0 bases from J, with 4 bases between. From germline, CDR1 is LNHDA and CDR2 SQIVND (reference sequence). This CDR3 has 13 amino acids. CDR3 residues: CASSTFSGNTIYF. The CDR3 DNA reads TGTGCCAGTAGTACATTCTCTGGAAACACCATATATTTT.

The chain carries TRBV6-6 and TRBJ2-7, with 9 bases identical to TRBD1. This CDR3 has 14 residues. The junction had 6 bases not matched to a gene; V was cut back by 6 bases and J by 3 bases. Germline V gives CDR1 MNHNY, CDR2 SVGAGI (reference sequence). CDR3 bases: TGTGCCAGCAGAGGACCGGGACAGGGCTACGAGCAGTACTTC. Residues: CASRGPGQGYEQYF.

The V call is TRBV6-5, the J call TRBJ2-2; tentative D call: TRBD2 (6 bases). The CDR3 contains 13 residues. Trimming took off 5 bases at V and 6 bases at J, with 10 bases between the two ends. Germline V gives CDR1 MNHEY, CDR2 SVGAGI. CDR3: CASSEWGAGELFF. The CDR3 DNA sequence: TGTGCCAGCAGTGAATGGGGGGCCGGGGAGCTGTTTTTT.

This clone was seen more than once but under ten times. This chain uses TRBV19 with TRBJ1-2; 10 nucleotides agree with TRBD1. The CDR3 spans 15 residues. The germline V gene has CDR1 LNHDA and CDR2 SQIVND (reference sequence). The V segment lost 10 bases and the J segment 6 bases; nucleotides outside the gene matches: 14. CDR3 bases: TGTGCCACCTATCCCCCCCCGGGACAGGGGAATGGCTACACCTTC. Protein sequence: CATYPPPGQGNGYTF.

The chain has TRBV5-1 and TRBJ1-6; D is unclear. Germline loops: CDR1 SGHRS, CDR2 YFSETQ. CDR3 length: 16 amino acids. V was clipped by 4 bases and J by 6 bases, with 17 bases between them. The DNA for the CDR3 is TGCGCCAGCAGCCTCGATCGCGGGCACGGTAATTCACCCCTCCACTTT. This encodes CASSLDRGHGNSPLHF.